A few counts support the clone carrying this TCR beta chain. Its antigen is currently unknown. Trimming shortened V by 0 bases and J by 10 bases, and 13 bases separated the two germline ends. Germline CDR1 GTSNPN, CDR2 SVGIG (reference sequence). The CDR3 has 13 amino acids. TCRdb redid the calling of the 5' RACE reads with MiXCR, one entry per CDR3 protein. The profile shows around 130,000 distinct CDR3 sequences, over 15% of them singletons. This sample stems from a study of T-cell memory formation after mild COVID-19. General study points: The appearance of some responding clones in pre-infection memory suggested that cross-reactive memory joined.

This TCR derives from a man aged 18 to 29 who had mild COVID-19 (a few samples of this study predate the infection). Cell type and time point are not known. The specimen sequenced was PBMCs or a T cell subset sorted from them (not recorded which). This chain joins TRBV30 and TRBJ2-1; the D gene is possibly TRBD2 (6 bases). The CDR3 DNA is TGTGCCTGGAGTGTAACGGGGGTTTGGGAGCAGTTCTTC. Translation: CAWSVTGVWEQFF. Supplemented by reference TRBV30 and TRBJ2-1, the full variable domain reads SQTIHQWPATLVQPVGSPLSLECTVEGTSNPNLYWYRQAAGRGLQLLFYSVGIGQISSEVPQNLSASRPQDRQFILSSKKLLLSDSGFYLCAWSVTGVWEQFFGPGTRLTVL.